Presented here are 27 T cell receptor beta chains from one specimen sequenced in a study of CD8 T cells in Susac syndrome (dated by TCRdb to about 2019). The method was the immunoSEQ multiplex PCR assay. RNA was extracted using the RNeasy kit, and about 0.45 to 1 ug of the RNA was reverse transcribed with random hexamers. In-frame beta chains were kept once TCRdb had trimmed the public reads at Q25 with fastp and called clones with MiXCR. Under each unique CDR3 protein, matching rows form one entry showing the most common genes and DNA. For this sample the table gives 75,000 to 95,000 distinct CDR3 sequences, of which about 94% were detected only once. Roughly 0.47% of the sample belongs to the ten largest clones. Sequenced material: CD8+ T cells from PBMCs. Receptor source: a human donor with Susac syndrome.

J is TRBJ2-1 and V is TRBV27, with D unclear. CDR1 and CDR2 (germline): MNHEY, SMNVEV (reference sequence). With 3 bases removed from V and 0 bases from J, the gap between germline ends came to 12 bases. The CDR3 has 16 amino acids. DNA of the CDR3: TGTGCCAGCAGTTTTAGTATCCCCTCCTCCTACAATGAGCAGTTCTTC. Protein product: CASSFSIPSSYNEQFF.

V gene TRBV20-1 combines with J gene TRBJ2-3; D not resolved. V shed 6 bases and J shed 0 bases, with 13 bases lying between them. CDR1 DFQATT and CDR2 SNEGSKA come from the germline V gene (reference sequence). The CDR3 spans 14 residues. The DNA for the CDR3 is TGCAGTGCCGAGAGCAGGCCTAGCACAGATACGCAGTATTTT. Translating it yields CSAESRPSTDTQYF.

The chain carries TRBV4-1 and TRBJ2-3, with TRBD2 matching 12 bases. The CDR3 is made up of 17 amino acids. The germline CDR1 and CDR2 sequences are MGHRA and YSYEKL. The junction had 5 bases not matched to a gene; V was cut back by 0 bases and J by 4 bases. CDR3 DNA sequence: TGCGCCAGCAGCCAAGAACGACTAGCGGGAGCATCAGATACGCAGTATTTT. The encoded protein is CASSQERLAGASDTQYF.

In DNA form, the CDR3 reads TGTGCCAGCACCACTCAGCGAAACACAGATACGCAGTATTTT. Protein: CASTTQRNTDTQYF. The chain couples TRBV12-3 or TRBV12-4 to TRBJ2-3; D unclear. The CDR3 has 14 amino acids. Trimming removed 7 bases at V and 2 bases at J, with 13 bases between.

V and J are TRBV4-1 and TRBJ2-7; the match to TRBD2 covers 11 bases. Germline loops: CDR1 MGHRA, CDR2 YSYEKL. The CDR3 sequence is 17 residues long. J lost 3 bases, V lost 1 base, and 8 bases had no gene match. CDR3 protein: CASSQGPGLAVNYEQYF. As DNA, the CDR3 is TGCGCCAGCAGCCAAGGGCCGGGACTAGCGGTTAACTACGAGCAGTACTTC.

In this sample, this clonotype turned up once. The J gene is TRBJ1-5, the V gene TRBV28, with 8 bases matching TRBD1. Germline CDR1 is MDHEN and CDR2 is SYDVKM. J lost 6 bases, V lost 6 bases, and 4 bases had no gene match. CDR3 length: 13 amino acids. The CDR3 DNA sequence: TGTGCCAGCAGAACAGGGGGAGCTCAGCCCCAGCATTTT. It is translated as CASRTGGAQPQHF.

The chain recombines TRBV20-1 with TRBJ2-2; TRBD2 matches 12 bases. V shed 3 bases and J 2 bases; nucleotides not matched to a gene: 7. Per germline, CDR1 DFQATT and CDR2 SNEGSKA (reference sequence). This CDR3 has 17 amino acids. CDR3 protein: CSASGLAGLPNTGELFF. CDR3 in DNA: TGCAGTGCTAGCGGACTAGCGGGATTGCCAAACACCGGGGAGCTGTTTTTT.

The CDR3 sequence is CASSWMKGGSVYGYTF. The DNA of the CDR3 is TGTGCCAGCAGTTGGATGAAAGGGGGCAGCGTCTATGGCTACACCTTC. The chain joins TRBV27 to TRBJ1-2, with 7 bases lining up with TRBD1. This CDR3 has 16 amino acids. The germline V gene has CDR1 MNHEY and CDR2 SMNVEV (reference sequence). The trim removed 4 bases at V and 4 bases at J, leaving 12 bases unmatched.

The gene calls are TRBV7-2 and TRBJ2-5, with 12 bases that match TRBD2. Germline V CDR1 and CDR2: SGHTA, FQGNSA. The CDR3 is made up of 15 amino acids. The V gene end was trimmed by 3 bases and the J gene end by 4 bases; junction bases not matched to a gene: 3. The DNA of the CDR3 is TGTGCCAGCAGCTTCGGACTAGCGGGAACAGAGACCCAGTACTTC. Protein sequence: CASSFGLAGTETQYF.

The chain is built from TRBV2 and TRBJ2-3; 7 positions agree with TRBD2. V lost 4 bases, J lost 0 bases, and 10 bases stayed unmatched. The CDR3 has 17 amino acids. Germline V gene sequence: CDR1 SNHLY, CDR2 FYNNEI. The CDR3 DNA follows: TGTGCCAGCAGTGTTCGAGTGGGGGGGTCTAGCACAGATACGCAGTATTTT. Residues: CASSVRVGGSSTDTQYF.

This clonotype occurred once. V usage is TRBV18 and J usage is TRBJ1-1; D ambiguous. The V gene lost 0 bases and the J gene lost 11 bases, with 19 bases spanning the gap. Germline assignment: CDR1 KGHSH and CDR2 LQKENI. CDR3 length: 15 amino acids. The chain's CDR3 is CASSPPAQNSPVAFF. DNA for the CDR3: TGTGCCAGCTCACCACCGGCCCAAAACTCACCGGTCGCTTTCTTT. The full variable domain, rest sourced from reference TRBV18 and TRBJ1-1, is NAGVMQNPRHLVRRRGQEARLRCSPMKGHSHVYWYRQLPEEGLKFMVYLQKENIIDESGMPKERFSAEFPKEGPSILRIQQVVRGDSAAYFCASSPPAQNSPVAFFGQGTRLTVV.

The CDR3 DNA reads as TGTGCCAGTACCCCGGTGTCAGGAAGGTGGGATGAGCAGTTCTTC. Encoded protein: CASTPVSGRWDEQFF. The rearrangement uses TRBV19 and TRBJ2-1; D call uncertain. Trimming took off 7 bases at V and 8 bases at J, with 21 bases between the two ends. This CDR3 has 15 amino acids. From germline, CDR1 is LNHDA and CDR2 SQIVND (reference sequence).

The rearrangement joins TRBV12-5 to TRBJ1-2; 10 bases align to TRBD1. CDR3 size: 17 residues. V shed 5 bases and J 7 bases; nucleotides not matched to a gene: 16. The germline V gene has CDR1 LGHNT and CDR2 FRNRAP. CDR3 in amino acids: CASGPGTGATMGAGYTF. For the CDR3, the DNA is TGTGCTAGTGGTCCCGGGACAGGGGCAACTATGGGTGCTGGCTACACCTTC.

The V and J genes are TRBV4-1 and TRBJ1-4, with a possible D match to TRBD1 (5 bases). The ends were cut back, 1 base at V and 4 bases at J, with 10 bases in the middle. The CDR3 sequence is 15 residues long. Looked up from germline, CDR1 is MGHRA and CDR2 is YSYEKL. The CDR3 DNA sequence: TGCGCCAGCAGCCAAGGGGGGAGAGGTAATGAAAAACTGTTTTTT. Its protein product is CASSQGGRGNEKLFF.

The chain uses TRBV4-2 and TRBJ2-5; 7 nucleotides match TRBD2. The germline gives CDR1 LGHNA, CDR2 YNFKEQ. The CDR3 runs 17 residues. The junction had 14 bases not matched to a gene; V was cut back by 5 bases and J by 2 bases. CDR3 region: CASSTRPLGGNQETQYF. The CDR3 region has the DNA TGTGCCAGCAGCACCCGCCCTCTCGGGGGGAATCAAGAGACCCAGTACTTC.

This rearrangement joins TRBV12-3 or TRBV12-4 to TRBJ1-5; possible D gene TRBD1, 6 bases. Trimming shortened V by 6 bases and J by 3 bases, and 12 bases separated the two germline ends. The CDR3 is 14 amino acids. The CDR3 DNA follows: TGTGCCAGCAGGCCTGGACAGACCAATCAGCCCCAGCATTTT. Its translation is CASRPGQTNQPQHF.

The rearrangement joins TRBV6-1 to TRBJ2-3, with 15 nucleotides matching TRBD2. Germline lookup yields CDR1 MNHNS and CDR2 SASEGT. Trimming cost V 5 bases and J 3 bases; bases outside gene matches: 6. CDR3 length: 17 residues. The DNA for the CDR3 is TGTGCCAGCAGTCGAGGACTAGCGGGGGGGCTGACAGATACGCAGTATTTT. Amino acid sequence: CASSRGLAGGLTDTQYF.

The chain has TRBV5-6 and TRBJ2-7; D not certain. V lost 5 bases and J lost 1, with 16 bases in between. The CDR3 extends over 15 amino acids. Germline lookup yields CDR1 SGHDT and CDR2 YYEEEE. CDR3 bases: TGTGCCAGCAGTGATGCTAAAAATGGATCCTACGAGCAGTACTTC. Its translation: CASSDAKNGSYEQYF. The full variable domain, completed using reference TRBV5-6 and TRBJ2-7, is DAGVTQSPTHLIKTRGQQVTLRCSPKSGHDTVSWYQQALGQGPQFIFQYYEEEERQRGNFPDRFSGHQFPNYSSELNVNALLLGDSALYLCASSDAKNGSYEQYFGPGTRLTVT.

The J gene is TRBJ1-3, the V gene TRBV30; D perhaps matches TRBD1 (5 bases). This CDR3 comprises 13 residues. In germline, CDR1 is GTSNPN, CDR2 SVGIG (reference sequence). With 4 bases removed from V and 3 bases from J, the gap between germline ends came to 10 bases. Written as DNA, the CDR3 is TGTGCCTGGAAGGAGGGGAGTGGAAACACCATATATTTT. Protein sequence: CAWKEGSGNTIYF.

The DNA for the CDR3 is TGCGCCAGCAGCTTGAGTGGGAGGGGGACTGAAGCTTTCTTT. Translation: CASSLSGRGTEAFF. The chain has TRBV5-1 and TRBJ1-1, with D perhaps TRBD1 (6 bases). Trimming took 1 base from V and 5 from J, leaving 12 bases between them. The germline V gene encodes CDR1 SGHRS and CDR2 YFSETQ. CDR3 length equals 14 residues. Full variable domain (outside the CDR3, taken from reference TRBV5-1 and TRBJ1-1): KAGVTQTPRYLIKTRGQQVTLSCSPISGHRSVSWYQQTPGQGLQFLFEYFSETQRNKGNFPGRFSGRQFSNSRSEMNVSTLELGDSALYLCASSLSGRGTEAFFGQGTRLTVV.

V usage is TRBV20-1 and J usage is TRBJ2-7; weak D call: TRBD2 (6 bases). Trimming removed 0 bases at V and 0 bases at J, with 9 bases between. The CDR3 runs 14 residues. CDR1 is DFQATT and CDR2 is SNEGSKA in the germline V gene (reference sequence). The CDR3 sequence: CSARDPDYSYEQYF. The CDR3 DNA reads TGCAGTGCTAGAGACCCGGACTACTCCTACGAGCAGTACTTC.

The J gene is TRBJ2-5, the V gene TRBV2, with TRBD1 matching over 8 bases. CDR3 length equals 14 residues. Germline V lookup: CDR1 SNHLY, CDR2 FYNNEI. With 11 bases clipped from V and 0 bases from J, the junction kept 8 bases outside the gene matches. In nucleotides, the CDR3 is TGTGCCGCCCGGGACAGGAGGAACCAAGAGACCCAGTACTTC. Encoded protein: CAARDRRNQETQYF.

The CDR3 coding sequence is TGTGCCAGCAGCTGGGACCCTGGGCAGCCCCAGCATTTT. Translated: CASSWDPGQPQHF. The chain is built from TRBV28 and TRBJ1-5, with D perhaps matching TRBD1 (5 bases). Germline lookup yields CDR1 MDHEN and CDR2 SYDVKM. The CDR3 is 13 amino acids. Trimming took off 6 bases at V and 7 bases at J, with 13 bases between the two ends.

The chain combines TRBV20-1 with TRBJ2-7; D may be TRBD1 (6 bases). With 3 bases removed from V and 0 bases from J, the gap between germline ends came to 6 bases. The germline CDR1 and CDR2 sequences are DFQATT and SNEGSKA (reference sequence). The CDR3 extends over 12 amino acids. CDR3 residues: CSARTGSYEQYF. The CDR3 DNA reads TGCAGTGCTAGGACAGGCTCCTACGAGCAGTACTTC.

The chain couples TRBV9 to TRBJ2-5; possibly TRBD2 for D (5 bases). Germline lookup yields CDR1 SGDLS and CDR2 YYNGEE. This CDR3 is built from 15 residues. Deletions cut 3 bases from V and 3 bases from J, with 15 bases between. The DNA of the CDR3 is TGTGCCAGCAGCGGCCAAGGACTTCCGGAAGAGACCCAGTACTTC. It codes for CASSGQGLPEETQYF.

The chain carries TRBV21-1 and TRBJ1-1; TRBD1, the table's D call, was not compared with the DNA. TRBV21-1 is assigned pseudogene status. This CDR3 has 16 residues. In DNA form, the CDR3 reads TGTGCCAGCAGCACCCCCACAGGAGCCTTTAACACTGAAGCTTTCTTT. Translation gives CASSTPTGAFNTEAFF.

V is TRBV5-1 and J is TRBJ1-1, with TRBD1 as a possible D gene (5 bases). The germline V gene encodes CDR1 SGHRS and CDR2 YFSETQ. This CDR3 has 14 amino acids. V was pared by 6 bases and J by 5 bases, with 17 bases between. CDR3 protein: CASTLGRGSTEAFF. Here the CDR3 DNA reads TGCGCCAGCACCCTTGGTAGGGGATCGACTGAAGCTTTCTTT.